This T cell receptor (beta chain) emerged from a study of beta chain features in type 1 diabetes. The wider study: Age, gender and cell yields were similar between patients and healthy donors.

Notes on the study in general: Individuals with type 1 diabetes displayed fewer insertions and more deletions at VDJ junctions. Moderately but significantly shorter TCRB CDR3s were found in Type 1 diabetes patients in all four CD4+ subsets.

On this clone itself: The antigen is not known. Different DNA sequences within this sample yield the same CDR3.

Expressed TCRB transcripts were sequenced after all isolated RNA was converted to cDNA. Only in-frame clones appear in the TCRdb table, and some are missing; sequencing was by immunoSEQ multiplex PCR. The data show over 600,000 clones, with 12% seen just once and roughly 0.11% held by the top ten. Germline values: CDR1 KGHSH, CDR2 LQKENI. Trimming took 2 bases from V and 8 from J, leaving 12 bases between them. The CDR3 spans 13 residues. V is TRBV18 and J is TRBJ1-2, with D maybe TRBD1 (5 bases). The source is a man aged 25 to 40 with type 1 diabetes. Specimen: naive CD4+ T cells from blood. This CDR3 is CASSPGQGDGYTF. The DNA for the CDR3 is TGTGCCAGCTCACCAGGGCAGGGTGACGGCTACACCTTC.